This T cell receptor beta chain was captured by sequencing in a study of T cell repertoires in cytomegalovirus infection. The CDR3 is made up of 12 amino acids. With 2 bases removed from V and 2 bases from J, the gap between germline ends came to 3 bases. Germline lookup yields CDR1 SGHAT and CDR2 FQNNGV. Study-wide results and caveats: Cumulative frequency of public TCR beta families picked out carriers of CMV plus the relevant HLA. There were HLA-C-restricted CMV-specific TCR beta clonotypes dominating the ex vivo response.

This clonotype appeared many times. The antigen is undetermined. TCRdb re-derived calls from the reads in MiXCR, one entry per CDR3 protein. The table shows under 300,000 distinct CDR3 sequences, with roughly an eighth occurring only once. The receptor was derived from a human donor in good health (CMV status not recorded). Some clones in this sample may be carry-over from other donors' samples. Sequencing used PBMCs. This chain joins TRBV11-2 and TRBJ1-1; D is undetermined. The CDR3 loop is CASSLSNTEAFF. For the CDR3, the DNA is TGTGCCAGCAGCTTATCCAACACTGAAGCTTTCTTT. The full variable domain, its missing parts supplied by reference TRBV11-2 and TRBJ1-1, is EAGVAQSPRYKIIEKRQSVAFWCNPISGHATLYWYQQILGQGPKLLIQFQNNGVVDDSQLPKDRFSAERLKGVDSTLKIQPAKLEDSAVYLCASSLSNTEAFFGQGTRLTVV.